These T cell receptor beta chains were read from a single sample in a study of T cell repertoires in cytomegalovirus infection. MiXCR, run by TCRdb on the reads, gives a single entry per CDR3 protein. The top ten clones hold about 15% of a sample with 300,000 or so distinct CDR3 sequences, 25% of them seen once. Sequencing was done on a sample of PBMCs. These TCRs come from a human donor in good health (CMV status not recorded). Some clones in this sample may be carry-over from other donors' samples. Each CDR3 is given with its conserved first and last residue. The D gene is left open where the match is weak. Not all rows give a size; the values are once, few, many and, for expanded clones, a class.

CDR3aa	CDR3nt	v_gene	abundance	j_gene	d_gene
CASSQDRLARRETQYF	TGTGCCAGCAGCCAAGATCGACTAGCGCGTCGAGAGACCCAGTACTTC	TRBV14	few	TRBJ2-5	TRBD2
CASSPLSVSYNEQFF	TGTGCCAGCAGCCCCTTATCGGTATCCTACAATGAGCAGTTCTTC	TRBV7-2	-	TRBJ2-1	-
CATGPRTSITDTQYF	TGTGCCACCGGCCCCCGGACATCAATCACAGATACGCAGTATTTT	TRBV24-1	-	TRBJ2-3	-
CASSDRPEYEQYF	TGTGCCAGCAGTGACAGGCCTGAATACGAGCAGTACTTC	TRBV2	-	TRBJ2-7	-
CASSLRTSGLYEQYF	TGTGCCAGCAGCCTTCGGACTAGCGGGCTCTACGAGCAGTACTTC	TRBV7-2	many	TRBJ2-7	TRBD2
CASSTGQGHQPQHF	TGTGCCAGTAGTACTGGACAGGGTCATCAGCCCCAGCATTTT	TRBV19	-	TRBJ1-5	TRBD1
CASSWVQGGEQFF	TGTGCCAGCAGCTGGGTACAGGGCGGAGAGCAGTTCTTC	TRBV7-9	many	TRBJ2-1	-
CANRQGGTEAFF	TGTGCCAACAGACAGGGCGGCACTGAAGCTTTCTTT	TRBV2	few	TRBJ1-1	TRBD1
CASSLIASGVQGTQYF	TGTGCCAGCAGCTTAATTGCTAGCGGGGTTCAGGGTACGCAGTATTTT	TRBV7-2	-	TRBJ2-3	TRBD2
CASSPQGQGYEQYF	TGTGCCAGCAGCCCCCAGGGACAGGGCTACGAGCAGTACTTC	TRBV7-3	many	TRBJ2-7	TRBD1
CASSEFAQLFF	TGTGCCAGCAGTGAATTCGCACAGCTGTTTTTT	TRBV2	-	TRBJ2-2	-
CASSPGQAFWALHF	TGTGCCAGCAGTCCGGGACAGGCCTTTTGGGCCCTCCACTTT	TRBV28	few	TRBJ1-6	TRBD1
CASSFKGAGQPQHF	TGTGCCAGCAGTTTTAAGGGGGCTGGTCAGCCCCAGCATTTT	TRBV27	few	TRBJ1-5	TRBD1
CASSPSPTYEQYF	TGTGCCAGCAGCCCCTCTCCTACCTACGAGCAGTACTTC	TRBV9	once	TRBJ2-7	-
CASSLAGENHEQFF	TGTGCCAGCAGCTTAGCGGGAGAGAACCATGAGCAGTTCTTC	TRBV11-3	-	TRBJ2-1	-
CASSLRGRGNIQYF	TGTGCCAGCAGTTTAAGGGGTCGGGGGAACATTCAGTACTTC	TRBV12-3/TRBV12-4	few	TRBJ2-4	-
CASGSQEDQPQHF	TGTGCCAGCGGCTCACAGGAGGATCAGCCCCAGCATTTT	TRBV12-3/TRBV12-4	few	TRBJ1-5	-
CASSLNPRSSGDLRDTQYF	TGTGCCAGCAGCTTAAACCCTCGAAGTAGCGGGGACCTCCGAGATACGCAGTATTTT	TRBV7-3	many	TRBJ2-3	TRBD2
CASSFTPKGDYEQYF	TGTGCCAGCAGCTTTACCCCAAAAGGAGACTACGAGCAGTACTTC	TRBV7-2	many	TRBJ2-7	-
CASSLEGGRAGETQYF	TGTGCCAGCAGCTTAGAGGGCGGGAGGGCCGGAGAGACCCAGTACTTC	TRBV7-9	few	TRBJ2-5	TRBD2
CASSTRHLRETQYF	TGTGCCAGTAGTACCAGACACCTTCGGGAGACCCAGTACTTC	TRBV19	-	TRBJ2-5	-
CAISPDPNNQPQHF	TGTGCCATCAGTCCGGACCCTAACAATCAGCCCCAGCATTTT	TRBV10-3	few	TRBJ1-5	-
CASSSNPYEQYF	TGTGCCAGCAGTTCCAACCCCTACGAGCAGTACTTC	TRBV28	-	TRBJ2-7	-
CASSSWGNTEAFF	TGTGCCAGCAGCTCGTGGGGGAACACTGAAGCTTTCTTT	TRBV7-6	few	TRBJ1-1	-
CASSLRSGTGVREQYF	TGTGCCAGCAGCTTACGTTCCGGGACAGGGGTGCGCGAGCAGTACTTC	TRBV7-3	many	TRBJ2-7	TRBD1
CASSYSRGYNEQFF	TGTGCCAGCAGTTACTCCCGCGGGTACAATGAGCAGTTCTTC	TRBV6-6	few	TRBJ2-1	-
CASSLVPAGPIEQYF	TGTGCCAGCAGCTTAGTCCCGGCAGGGCCGATCGAGCAGTACTTC	TRBV7-8	many	TRBJ2-7	-
CASSYRAANQPQHF	TGTGCCAGCAGTTACAGGGCGGCCAATCAGCCCCAGCATTTT	TRBV2	few	TRBJ1-5	-
CASSYQTGTSYEQYF	TGTGCCAGCAGCTACCAGACAGGGACCTCCTACGAGCAGTACTTC	TRBV7-2	few	TRBJ2-7	TRBD1
CASSPDWVNTGELFF	TGTGCCAGCTCACCAGATTGGGTGAACACCGGGGAGCTGTTTTTT	TRBV18	-	TRBJ2-2	-
CASSLVLTGHEQYF	TGTGCCAGCAGCTTAGTCCTAACAGGGCACGAGCAGTACTTC	TRBV11-2	few	TRBJ2-7	-
CSVAGTSAYEQYF	TGCAGTGTTGCCGGGACTAGCGCTTACGAGCAGTACTTC	TRBV20-1	-	TRBJ2-7	TRBD2
CASSLSSIGTQYF	TGTGCCAGCAGTTTATCATCTATTGGCACGCAGTATTTT	TRBV28	-	TRBJ2-3	-
CASTPDIPSYGYTF	TGTGCCAGCACCCCGGACATCCCCTCCTACGGCTACACCTTC	TRBV12-3/TRBV12-4	-	TRBJ1-2	-
CASTSRGDTEAFF	TGTGCCAGCACTTCCCGGGGGGACACTGAAGCTTTCTTT	TRBV6-1	few	TRBJ1-1	-
CASSFAPHEQFF	TGTGCCAGCAGCTTTGCGCCCCATGAGCAGTTCTTC	TRBV7-9	many	TRBJ2-1	-
CASIRTGETGELFF	TGCGCCAGCATCCGTACAGGGGAGACCGGGGAGCTGTTTTTT	TRBV10-2	-	TRBJ2-2	TRBD1
CSGLGGGYGYTF	TGCAGCGGCCTCGGGGGTGGGTATGGCTACACCTTC	TRBV29-1	-	TRBJ1-2	-
CASSRMRNSLSYNEQFF	TGTGCCAGCAGCCGTATGAGGAACTCCTTATCCTACAATGAGCAGTTCTTC	TRBV7-2	many	TRBJ2-1	-
CSASPLKGTEAFF	TGCAGTGCTAGCCCCCTCAAGGGCACTGAAGCTTTCTTT	TRBV20-1	few	TRBJ1-1	-